This T cell receptor beta chain stems from a study of T cells after yellow fever vaccination. Notes on the study in general: Shared CD4/CD8 clonotypes were a small share, likely from convergent recombination. Most clones from primary vaccination resurfaced after the booster (approximately 97% CD4, 88% CD8).

The CDR3 length is 13 residues. The germline CDR1 and CDR2 sequences are DFQATT and SNEGSKA (reference sequence). On this clonotype itself: What it binds is unknown. Given a much more abundant clone one base away, this may be a read error.

TCRdb analysed the 5' RACE reads with MiXCR anew, one entry per CDR3 protein. The table lists 200,000 to 300,000 distinct CDR3 sequences, roughly 13% of them singletons. This chain uses TRBV20-1 with TRBJ2-3; D unresolved. Sequencing used CD4+ T cells sorted from PBMCs, obtained 45 days after the yellow fever booster vaccination. The source of this sequence is a man aged 25 to 40 who received the YFV17D yellow fever vaccine. The CDR3 DNA follows: TGCAGTGCTGTCTGGGCGGTAACTGATAAGCAGTATTTT. Its translation is CSAVWAVTDKQYF.